The 15 T cell receptor beta chains listed next were all sequenced from one sample in a study of tumor-infiltrating lymphocytes in primary liver carcinoma (dated by TCRdb to 2017 to 2019). Sequencing relied on an Illumina HiSeq 2500. Starting from 450 to 500 ng total RNA, TCRbeta-specific cDNA was produced by reverse transcription with a constant-region primer and ProtoScript II reverse transcriptase. Three nested multiplex PCR rounds, following a slightly modified ARM-PCR procedure, were used to build the TCRbeta libraries. Multiplex TRBV1-TRBV30 forward primers and a Cbeta reverse primer were used in the first two PCR rounds, each of which was run for approximately 10 cycles. Using fastp trimming at Q25 and MiXCR clonotype assembly, TCRdb reanalyzed the public sequencing data and kept in-frame beta chains. Each CDR3 protein appears once, grouped with its most common genes and DNA. The sample records about 37,000 distinct CDR3 sequences, more than 60% of which are singletons. The ten largest account for about 35% of the sample.

Total RNA and DNA were co-extracted without cell sorting from about 19-30 mg of bulk tissue using the AllPrep DNA/RNA mini kit. Material for sequencing was tumor-adjacent normal liver tissue. Source of these receptors: a man aged 35 to 55 with primary liver carcinoma and hepatitis B virus infection.

V is TRBV11-2 and J is TRBJ2-6; D possibly matches TRBD1 or TRBD2 (5 bases each). CDR1 is SGHAT, CDR2 FQNNGV, per germline. The V end lost 10 bases, the J end lost 16 bases, and 29 bases lay between the germline ends. The CDR3 extends over 15 amino acids. The CDR3 here is CATQRPHSGANGLTF. In DNA, the CDR3 is TGTGCCACCCAGCGGCCGCACTCTGGGGCCAACGGACTGACTTTC.

On this clonotype itself: Given the absence of the conserved phenylalanine or tryptophan at the CDR3 end, a read error is likely. The rearrangement joins TRBV29-1 to TRBJ2-2; D might be TRBD1 (6 bases). Looked up from germline, CDR1 is SQVTM and CDR2 is ANQGSEA. This CDR3 is 14 amino acids long. The CDR3: CSVDSGVNTVELFS. Here the CDR3 DNA reads TGCAGCGTTGATTCAGGGGTGAACACCGTGGAGCTGTTTTCT.

This clonotype was observed once. An end of the junction differs from the germline gene, which may be a read error. CDR3 amino acids: CASRWDRGFHGNGF. The CDR3 DNA is TGTGCCAGCAGATGGGACAGGGGGTTTCATGGCAACGGCTTC. This chain links TRBV7-9 with TRBJ1-2; 11 nucleotides align to TRBD1. Germline V gene sequence: CDR1 SEHNR, CDR2 FQNEAQ (reference sequence). The CDR3 is 14 amino acids.

This clonotype has more than one count but fewer than ten. This chain joins TRBV24-1 and TRBJ2-1, with a weak D call TRBD1 (5 bases). Trimming stripped 10 bases from V and 8 bases from J, with 11 bases between. The CDR3 has 11 residues. Germline CDR1 reads KGHDR; CDR2 reads SFDVKD. CDR3 residues: CATGLVDEQFF. The CDR3, as DNA: TGTGCCACGGGGCTGGTTGATGAGCAGTTCTTC.

The chain recombines TRBV14 with TRBJ2-3; D call uncertain. This CDR3 contains 13 residues. CDR1 and CDR2 from the germline V gene are SGHDN and FVKESK. For the CDR3, the DNA is TGTACCTGCAGCCAAGACGGCGAAGATACGCAGTATTTT. Encoded protein: CTCSQDGEDTQYF. The full variable domain, completed using reference TRBV14 and TRBJ2-3, is EAGVTQFPSHSVIEKGQTVTLRCDPISGHDNLYWYRRVMGKEIKFLLHFVKESKQDESGMPNNRFLAERTGGTYSTLKVQPAELEDSGVYFCTCSQDGEDTQYFGPGTRLTVL.

This clonotype was counted a single time. The conserved phenylalanine or tryptophan is not found at the CDR3 terminus, so this likely reflects a read error. This chain's CDR3 is CASCLELGVAQPQHS. In nucleotides, the CDR3 is TGTGCCAGCTGCTTAGAACTGGGGGTGGCTCAGCCCCAGCATTCC. The chain carries TRBV11-3 and TRBJ1-5; D may be TRBD1 (5 bases). CDR1 is SGHNT and CDR2 is YENEEA in the germline V gene. CDR3 length: 15 amino acids.

With respect to this clonotype: The junction does not match germline at one end; this may be a read error. The DNA of the CDR3 is TGCGCCAGCAGCCGTGTAGGGGGCTCAACTAATGAAAAAGTGTTTTTC. The encoded protein is CASSRVGGSTNEKVFF. This rearrangement joins TRBV5-1 to TRBJ1-4, with 7 nucleotides matching TRBD1. Germline CDR1 SGHRS, CDR2 YFSETQ. This CDR3 contains 16 residues.

To note about this clonotype: The junction differs from germline at one of its ends, possibly a read error. The gene calls are TRBV29-1 and TRBJ2-1; the D is unclear. Germline V gene data show CDR1 as SQVTM and CDR2 as ANQGSEA. CDR3 length equals 13 residues. The CDR3 nucleotides read TGCAGCATTGAGGACGGATCCTACAATGAACAGTTCTTC. This gives the protein CSIEDGSYNEQFF.

This rearrangement joins TRBV28 to TRBJ2-7; 7 bases fit TRBD2. CDR1 is MDHEN, CDR2 SYDVKM, per germline. The CDR3 consists of 15 residues. V was clipped by 7 bases and J by 6 bases; unmatched bases: 15. CDR3 sequence: CASTKGEGTVREQYF. The CDR3 coding sequence is TGTGCCAGCACTAAAGGGGAGGGAACTGTGCGCGAGCAGTACTTC. The full variable domain, completed using reference TRBV28 and TRBJ2-7, is DVKVTQSSRYLVKRTGEKVFLECVQDMDHENMFWYRQDPGLGLRLIYFSYDVKMKEKGDIPEGYSVSREKKERFSLILESASTNQTSMYLCASTKGEGTVREQYFGPGTRLTVT.

As for this clonotype: A much larger clone differs by one base, so this may be a read error. The genes are TRBV19 and TRBJ2-1; D unclear. Trimming cost V 3 bases and J 7 bases, with 16 bases left between them. The CDR3 has 15 residues. Germline V gives CDR1 LNHDA, CDR2 SQIVND (reference sequence). CDR3 coding DNA: TGTGCCAGTAGTATTGCTGGTGTGATCCCTAATGAGCAGTTCTTC. It encodes CASSIAGVIPNEQFF.

On this clonotype itself: This CDR3 fails to terminate in the conserved phenylalanine or tryptophan, so it likely reflects a read error. The chain recombines TRBV20-1 with TRBJ2-3, with D perhaps matching TRBD2 (5 bases). V lost 7 bases and J 2 bases, leaving 19 bases between the germline ends. Germline V lookup: CDR1 DFQATT, CDR2 SNEGSKA (reference sequence). CDR3 size: 15 residues. The CDR3 nucleotides are TGCAGTGTTAAGGACCTAGCATGGGACACAGATACGCAGTATTTG. This translates into CSVKDLAWDTDTQYL.

CDR3 in amino acids: CATSDAGGAGGTQYF. The DNA of the CDR3 is TGTGCCACCAGTGATGCAGGGGGTGCAGGGGGGACCCAGTACTTC. This sequence joins TRBV24-1 and TRBJ2-5, with 7 positions matching TRBD1. The trim removed 3 bases at V and 7 bases at J, leaving 10 bases unmatched. This CDR3 has 15 amino acids. The V gene's germline CDR1 is KGHDR and CDR2 SFDVKD.

This chain connects TRBV29-1 to TRBJ2-5; TRBD1 agrees at 8 bases. The germline V gene encodes CDR1 SQVTM and CDR2 ANQGSEA. The CDR3 consists of 14 residues. The V gene end was trimmed by 7 bases and the J gene end by 5 bases; junction bases not matched to a gene: 12. The CDR3, as DNA: TGCAGCGCCACCCGGGACAGGAGAGGGGAGACCCAGTACTTC. Translating it yields CSATRDRRGETQYF.

With respect to this clonotype: A junction end diverges from the germline sequence, so it may reflect a read error. The V gene is TRBV11-2, the J gene TRBJ2-5; D might be TRBD2 (5 bases). The V gene's germline CDR1 is SGHAT and CDR2 FQNNGV. The CDR3 totals 17 residues. The CDR3 loop reads CASGLRLAGDSSETQYF. The DNA of the CDR3 is TGTGCCAGCGGCTTAAGACTCGCGGGTGACTCGAGCGAGACCCAATACTTC.

The J gene is TRBJ2-1, the V gene TRBV14, with 8 bases that match TRBD2. J lost 16 bases, V lost 6 bases, and 23 bases had no gene match. The CDR3 has 16 amino acids. Per germline, CDR1 SGHDN and CDR2 FVKESK. Written as DNA, the CDR3 is TGTGCCAGCAGTGCCATAGCGGGATGGGTAAACAATGAGTACTTCTTC. Its translation is CASSAIAGWVNNEYFF. Full variable domain (missing parts from reference TRBV14 and TRBJ2-1): EAGVTQFPSHSVIEKGQTVTLRCDPISGHDNLYWYRRVMGKEIKFLLHFVKESKQDESGMPNNRFLAERTGGTYSTLKVQPAELEDSGVYFCASSAIAGWVNNEYFFGPGTRLTVL.